A single T cell receptor (beta chain) is shown here with its context. Its antigen is unknown. This may arise from a read error, as a much more abundant clone is one base away. This entry comes from a study of T cells in Graves' hyperthyroidism and ophthalmopathy. Broader study findings: Ophthalmopathy prediction by the model preceded onset by a median approximately 5.9 months. Within blood appeared most thyroid clonotypes that had expanded above 0.001.

Amplified regions were TCR beta CDR3 sequences from RNA transcripts. HTBI primers were employed in a first-round RT-PCR of the TCR CDR3. TCRdb reprocessed the multiplex PCR reads via MiXCR and lists one record per CDR3 protein. The sample yields approximately 700,000 distinct CDR3 sequences, about 45% seen once. CDR1 LNHNV and CDR2 YYDKDF come from the germline V gene (reference sequence). The CDR3 contains 17 residues. Patients showing uncontrolled infection, other autoimmune disease, pregnancy or lactation were ineligible. For the diagnoses, clinical symptoms, serum thyroxine and TRAb, thyroid ultrasound and orbital computed tomography were used.

The genes are TRBV15 and TRBJ1-3; maybe TRBD1 (5 bases). Sequenced input: peripheral blood or thyroid tissue (not recorded which). This clonotype was sampled from an adult man with Graves' disease, either hyperthyroidism or ophthalmopathy (not recorded which). As DNA, the CDR3 is TGTGCCACCAGCGGGCGTGGACAAATAAACTCTGGAAACATCATATATTTT. Protein product: CATSGRGQINSGNIIYF.